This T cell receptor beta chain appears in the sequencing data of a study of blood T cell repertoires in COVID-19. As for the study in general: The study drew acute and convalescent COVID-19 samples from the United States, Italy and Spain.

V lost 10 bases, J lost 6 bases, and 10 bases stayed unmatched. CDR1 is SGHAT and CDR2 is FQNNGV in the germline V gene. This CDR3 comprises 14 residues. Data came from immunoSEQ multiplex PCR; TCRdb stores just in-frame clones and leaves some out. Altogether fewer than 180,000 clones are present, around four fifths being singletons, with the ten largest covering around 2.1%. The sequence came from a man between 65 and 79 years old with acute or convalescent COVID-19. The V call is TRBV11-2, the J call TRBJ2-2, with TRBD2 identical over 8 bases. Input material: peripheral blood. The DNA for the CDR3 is TGTGCCACGGGGGGGTATGATGTGGCCGGGGAGCTGTTTTTT. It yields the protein CATGGYDVAGELFF.